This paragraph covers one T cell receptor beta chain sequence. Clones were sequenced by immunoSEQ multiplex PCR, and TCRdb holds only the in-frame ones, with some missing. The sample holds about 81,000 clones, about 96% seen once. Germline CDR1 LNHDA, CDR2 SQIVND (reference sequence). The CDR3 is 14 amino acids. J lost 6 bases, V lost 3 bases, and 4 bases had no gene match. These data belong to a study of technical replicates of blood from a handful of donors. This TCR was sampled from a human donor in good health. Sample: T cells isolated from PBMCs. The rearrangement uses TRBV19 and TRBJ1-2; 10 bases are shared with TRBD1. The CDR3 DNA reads TGTGCCAGTAGTATCACCGGGACAGGGGATGGCTACACCTTC. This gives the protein CASSITGTGDGYTF.